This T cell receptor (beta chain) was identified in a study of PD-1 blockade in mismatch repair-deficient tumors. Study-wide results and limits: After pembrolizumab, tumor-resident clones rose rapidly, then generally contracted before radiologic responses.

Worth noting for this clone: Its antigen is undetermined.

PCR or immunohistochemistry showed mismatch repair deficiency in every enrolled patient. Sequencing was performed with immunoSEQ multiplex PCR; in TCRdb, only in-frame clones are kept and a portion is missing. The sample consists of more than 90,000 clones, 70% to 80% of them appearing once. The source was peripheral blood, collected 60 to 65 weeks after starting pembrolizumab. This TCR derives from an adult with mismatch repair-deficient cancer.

This CDR3 reads CASGGGWGPGDTGELFF. The CDR3 region has the DNA TGCGCCAGCGGCGGTGGTTGGGGACCCGGGGACACCGGGGAGCTGTTTTTT. This chain joins TRBV4-1 and TRBJ2-2; D tentatively fits TRBD1 or TRBD2 (5 bases each). CDR3 length equals 17 residues. Trimming stripped 8 bases from V and 3 bases from J, with 22 bases between. Germline CDR1 MGHRA, CDR2 YSYEKL.